Listed below are T cell receptor beta chains from one sample, sequenced in a study of cytomegalovirus exposure and HLA in healthy donors. Measured with immunoSEQ multiplex PCR; TCRdb has only the in-frame clones, and not every one. The top ten hold roughly 2.1% of the sample, which has 110,000 to 150,000 clones, 72% seen once. Sequencing input: PBMCs. Receptors originate from a man in his forties in good health and CMV-seronegative. CDR3s include the opening cysteine and the closing phenylalanine or tryptophan. The D gene is left open where the match is weak. Clone size is stated in some rows and not others, as once, few, many or a class when expanded.

v_gene,len,abundance,j_gene,d_gene,CDR3aa,CDR3nt
TRBV18,12,.,TRBJ2-5,.,CASSRTGETQYF,TGTGCCAGCTCTCGAACAGGGGAGACCCAGTACTTC
TRBV7-6,15,.,TRBJ2-3,.,CASSLWGPNTDTQYF,TGTGCCAGCAGCTTATGGGGGCCCAACACAGATACGCAGTATTTT
TRBV9,15,.,TRBJ2-1,TRBD2,CASSAPGGSYNEQFF,TGTGCCAGCAGCGCGCCGGGGGGATCCTACAATGAGCAGTTCTTC
TRBV28,14,.,TRBJ2-1,TRBD2,CASRRLAGADEQFF,TGTGCCAGCAGAAGACTAGCGGGAGCTGATGAGCAGTTCTTC
TRBV19,14,.,TRBJ2-5,.,CASSMGGRRETQYF,TGTGCCAGTAGTATGGGGGGGCGCCGAGAGACCCAGTACTTC
TRBV15,16,.,TRBJ2-7,.,CATSRSLEPFAYEQYF,TGTGCCACCAGCAGGAGCCTTGAGCCTTTCGCCTACGAGCAGTACTTC
TRBV25-1,15,.,TRBJ1-2,.,CASSPLGGTIGGYTF,TGTGCCAGCAGTCCTTTGGGGGGGACTATAGGGGGCTACACCTTC
TRBV5-1,14,.,TRBJ2-3,TRBD2,CASNGGGGTDTQYF,TGCGCCAGCAACGGCGGGGGTGGCACAGATACGCAGTATTTT
TRBV29-1,13,.,TRBJ1-5,.,CSVKNRDNQPQNF,TGCAGCGTGAAAAACAGGGATAATCAGCCCCAGAATTTT
TRBV7-8,14,.,TRBJ1-1,TRBD1,CASSLGQMNTEAFF,TGTGCCAGCAGCTTGGGACAGATGAACACTGAAGCTTTCTTT
TRBV14,16,.,TRBJ2-7,TRBD1,CASSPYGTGGGYEQYF,TGTGCCAGCAGCCCCTATGGGACAGGGGGCGGGTACGAGCAGTACTTC
TRBV15,16,few,TRBJ2-7,TRBD2,CATSIGGASGLYEQYF,TGTGCCACCAGCATTGGGGGAGCTAGCGGCCTTTACGAGCAGTACTTC
TRBV27,15,.,TRBJ1-6,TRBD1,CASSLSRGLGSPLHF,TGTGCCAGCAGTTTATCGAGGGGGCTGGGTTCACCCCTCCACTTT
TRBV15,13,.,TRBJ1-1,.,CATSPSGNTEAFF,TGTGCCACCAGTCCCTCGGGGAACACTGAAGCTTTCTTT
TRBV6-5,11,.,TRBJ2-3,.,CASRFQDTQYF,TGTGCCAGCAGGTTTCAAGATACGCAGTATTTT
TRBV27,15,.,TRBJ2-1,.,CASSLSGQPSNEQFF,TGTGCCAGCAGTTTATCAGGACAGCCCTCGAATGAGCAGTTCTTC
TRBV7-9,15,.,TRBJ2-7,TRBD1,CASSHRDRDSYEQYF,TGTGCCAGCAGCCACCGGGACAGGGACTCCTACGAGCAGTACTTC
TRBV5-7,13,.,TRBJ1-2,TRBD1,CASSQRQGRGYTF,TGTGCCAGCAGCCAACGACAGGGGCGTGGCTACACCTTC
TRBV6-5,15,few,TRBJ1-4,TRBD1,CASSTRQGEDEKLFF,TGTGCCAGCAGTACACGACAGGGGGAGGATGAAAAACTGTTTTTT
TRBV9,16,.,TRBJ1-1,.,CASSVGDVTPNTEAFF,TGTGCCAGCAGCGTCGGAGATGTTACACCGAACACTGAAGCTTTCTTT
TRBV5-4,14,.,TRBJ2-5,.,CASRPDRWGETQYF,TGTGCCAGCAGACCCGACAGATGGGGAGAGACCCAGTACTTC
TRBV29-1,15,.,TRBJ1-1,TRBD1,CSVEFVGTANTEAFF,TGCAGCGTTGAGTTTGTCGGGACAGCTAACACTGAAGCTTTCTTT
TRBV15,15,few,TRBJ1-5,.,CATSSPHREGQPQHF,TGTGCCACCAGCAGTCCTCACAGGGAGGGACAGCCCCAGCATTTT
TRBV7-9,15,.,TRBJ2-7,.,CASSAVGGLTYEQYF,TGTGCCAGCAGCGCTGTGGGGGGGCTTACCTACGAGCAGTACTTC
TRBV6-5,13,.,TRBJ1-2,.,CASNGKGPCGYTF,TGTGCCAGCAACGGAAAGGGGCCCTGTGGCTACACCTTC
TRBV12-2,15,once,TRBJ2-7,.,CASRLPDGQVYEQYF,TGTGCAAGTCGCTTACCGGACGGACAGGTCTACGAGCAGTACTTC
TRBV9,14,.,TRBJ2-7,.,CASSVEEFSYEQYF,TGTGCCAGCAGCGTAGAGGAGTTCTCCTACGAGCAGTACTTC
TRBV30,11,.,TRBJ1-1,.,CAWMTGLEAFF,TGTGCCTGGATGACGGGTCTTGAAGCTTTCTTT
TRBV9,16,.,TRBJ2-2,.,CASSPPRGYKTGELFF,TGTGCCAGCAGCCCCCCCCGCGGGTACAAAACCGGGGAGCTGTTTTTT
TRBV23-1,16,.,TRBJ1-5,TRBD1,CASSPWDRGRNQPQHF,TGCGCCAGCAGTCCCTGGGACAGGGGGCGAAATCAGCCCCAGCATTTT
TRBV19,17,.,TRBJ2-5,TRBD2,CASSIMGSGVAQETQYF,TGTGCCAGTAGTATCATGGGGAGCGGGGTGGCCCAAGAGACCCAGTACTTC
TRBV15,14,.,TRBJ2-5,.,CATSREAPQETQYF,TGTGCCACCAGCAGAGAAGCGCCCCAAGAGACCCAGTACTTC
TRBV18,11,few,TRBJ1-1,.,CASSLGQEAFF,TGTGCCAGCTCACTCGGACAGGAAGCTTTCTTT
TRBV12-5,17,once,TRBJ1-5,.,CASGLVLTHRGDQPQHF,TGTGCTAGTGGTTTGGTACTGACACATCGGGGGGATCAGCCCCAGCATTTT
TRBV2,17,.,TRBJ1-2,.,CASSESGQRTNDGGYTF,TGTGCCAGCAGTGAATCGGGTCAGCGGACGAACGATGGTGGCTACACCTTC
TRBV5-1,18,.,TRBJ2-1,TRBD2,CASSLRTSGPSSYNEQFF,TGCGCCAGCAGCTTAAGGACTAGCGGGCCTAGCTCCTACAATGAGCAGTTCTTC
TRBV2,15,.,TRBJ2-7,TRBD1,CASTGEGQGAYEQYF,TGTGCCAGCACGGGAGAGGGACAGGGAGCCTACGAGCAGTACTTC
TRBV5-1,15,.,TRBJ1-1,TRBD1,CASSSKQGMGTEAFF,TGCGCCAGCAGCTCAAAACAGGGGATGGGCACTGAAGCTTTCTTT
TRBV19,12,.,TRBJ2-7,.,CASSQGTYEQYF,TGTGCCAGTAGTCAGGGAACCTACGAGCAGTACTTC
TRBV7-2,11,once,TRBJ1-3,.,CASLFRNTIYF,TGTGCCAGCTTATTCCGAAACACCATATATTTT
TRBV5-6,17,.,TRBJ2-1,.,CASILIAGRSSYNEQFF,TGTGCCAGCATCCTTATCGCGGGGCGAAGCTCCTACAATGAGCAGTTCTTC
TRBV19,15,.,TRBJ2-1,TRBD2,CASSITSGSSDEQFF,TGTGCCAGTAGTATTACTAGCGGGAGTTCCGATGAGCAGTTCTTC